This T cell receptor (beta chain) was identified in a study of human T cells and chemical hapten exposure. The sample's time point: pre-sensitization, week 0. Treatment: therapeutic diphenylcyclopropenone sensitization with weekly scalp DPC. Trimming removed 1 base from V and 6 bases from J, with 15 bases in between. Germline CDR1 and CDR2: SGHAT and FQNNGV. The CDR3 length is 16 residues. This clonotype showed up just a few times. TCRdb recomputed calls from the RACE reads with MiXCR, one row per CDR3 protein. The profile shows about 74,000 distinct CDR3 sequences, 11% to 15% of them singletons. The chain combines TRBV11-2 with TRBJ2-2; perhaps D is TRBD1 or TRBD2 (5 bases each). Sequenced here: whole blood, sampled in connection with sensitization to the hapten diphenylcyclopropenone (DPC). This clonotype was obtained from a woman in her forties or fifties with alopecia areata. Some clones in this sample may be carry-over from other donors' samples. For the CDR3, the DNA is TGTGCCAGCAGCTTAGGAATTTCTAGCAGGGCCGGGGAGCTGTTTTTT. This codes for CASSLGISSRAGELFF.